This TCR beta chain was identified during a study of PD-1 blockade in classical Hodgkin lymphoma. There are a few counts of this clone. Its matching antigen is unknown. This CDR3 region has 13 residues. Germline V gene data show CDR1 as SGDLS and CDR2 as YYNGEE. V shed 3 bases and J 4 bases; nucleotides not matched to a gene: 0. Study conclusions and caveats: Patients who responded completely had about the same baseline diversity as newly diagnosed patients. Patients excluded were those beginning nivolumab under 1 year after ASCT. Researchers reported that CD4+ TCR diversity, though not CD8+, rose significantly by C4D1.

There was relapse after autologous stem cell transplantation in every patient, and there was variation in brentuximab vedotin exposure. When best responses were assessed, they were complete response, partial response or progressive disease. The data were produced by immunoSEQ multiplex PCR, yet TCRdb's version contains in-frame clones alone and is incomplete. Of approximately 12,000 clones in the sample, about 71% were seen once. Sequencing used peripheral blood mononuclear cells (PBMCs), obtained at baseline. The genes are TRBV9 and TRBJ1-2, with TRBD1 matching 10 bases. This sequence originates from a human donor with classical Hodgkin lymphoma. The CDR3 nucleotides are TGTGCCAGCAGCGGACAGGGGGCCTATGGCTACACCTTC. Translated: CASSGQGAYGYTF.